This T cell receptor (beta chain) was obtained from a study of cytomegalovirus exposure and HLA in healthy donors. Study-level findings and limits: In a later analysis, the majority of CMV-associated beta chains seemingly showed HLA restriction. Clonal expansion was found to be greater in HLA-associated TCR beta chains than in equally common others in a later analysis. Investigators reported more than 150 TCR beta chains as tied to cytomegalovirus.

13 Jbeta primers and 60 Vbeta primers were used for the PCR. The data were produced by immunoSEQ multiplex PCR, yet TCRdb's version contains in-frame clones alone and is incomplete. The sample includes approximately 160,000 clones, 84% of them seen just once. The CDR3 extends over 14 amino acids. Germline V gene sequence: CDR1 LNHDA, CDR2 SQIVND (reference sequence). Trimming stripped 3 bases from V and 3 bases from J, with 11 bases between. Points on this clone: The antigen is undetermined.

This sequence joins TRBV19 and TRBJ1-2; no definite D call. The receptor comes from a girl aged 5-17 years in good health and CMV-seropositive. The specimen was PBMCs. CDR3 loop: CASSIDGGYYGYTF. CDR3 DNA: TGTGCCAGTAGTATCGACGGAGGTTACTATGGCTACACCTTC.